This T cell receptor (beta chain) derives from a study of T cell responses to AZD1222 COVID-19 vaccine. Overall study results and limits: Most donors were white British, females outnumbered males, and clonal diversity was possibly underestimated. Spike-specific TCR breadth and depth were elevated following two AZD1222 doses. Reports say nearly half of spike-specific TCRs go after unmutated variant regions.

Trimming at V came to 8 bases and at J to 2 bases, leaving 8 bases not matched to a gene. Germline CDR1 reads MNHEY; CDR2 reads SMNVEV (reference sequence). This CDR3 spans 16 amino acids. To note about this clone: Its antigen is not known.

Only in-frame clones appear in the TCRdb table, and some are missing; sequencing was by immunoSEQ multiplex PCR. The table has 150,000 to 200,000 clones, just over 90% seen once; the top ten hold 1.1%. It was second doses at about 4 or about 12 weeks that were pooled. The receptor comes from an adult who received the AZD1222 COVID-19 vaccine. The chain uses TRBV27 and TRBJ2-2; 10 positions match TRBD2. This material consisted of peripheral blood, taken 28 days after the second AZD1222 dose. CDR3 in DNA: TGTGCCAGCCGTGGACAGCGGGGGGGCAACACCGGGGAGCTGTTTTTT. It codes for CASRGQRGGNTGELFF.